This T cell receptor beta chain emerged from a study of cytomegalovirus exposure and HLA in healthy donors listed by TCRdb under 2017. General notes on the study: An earlier analysis of some 600 of the donors reported approximately 260 Gb of sequence data and 117 million unique TCR beta sequences obtained from 180 million or so T cells. To study patterns of TCR occurrence, a later analysis re-analyzed previously published TCR beta repertoires from 500 to 850 donors and added high-resolution HLA genotyping. Roughly 5 DR-DQ haplotypes were treated as single units for association and clustering because of strong linkage in the cohort. Among roughly 400 genotyped donors of the cohort, an average of approximately 240,000 unique TCR beta nucleotide sequences was sequenced per donor, of which about 19% were non-productive. To decide whether each TCR beta V gene segment behaved as functional or pseudogenic, an earlier analysis of some 600 of the donors relied on high-throughput TCR beta sequencing. Rather than using new phenotypic data, the later analysis identified candidate immune exposures from TCR beta sequences and from how often those sequences occurred across donors. Among the roughly 390 genotyped donors, 81% belonged to the genetic ancestry cluster associated with self-reported Caucasian donors. Typing coverage varied by locus: about 629-640 donors for A, B, C, DRB1 and DQB1; 500 to 550 for DQA1; some 610 for DPA1; roughly 470 for DPB1. Donor age, sex, ethnicity and CMV serostatus were compiled together with the repertoire data. All discovery cohort repertoires had been generated on a single sequencing platform. The study combined high-throughput TCR immunosequencing, statistical association of individual TCRs with disease status, and machine learning to predict cytomegalovirus infection status. The study aimed to test whether signatures of past pathogen exposure could be identified by cataloging public T cell receptors. HLA typing covered class I and class II loci at four-digit resolution. Genome-wide SNP genotypes for about 65% of the 666 donors were used in a later genetic analysis, which treated that subset as a discovery cohort. Along with the roughly 700-subject first cohort, a separate validation cohort of some 130 different subjects was used. Roughly 300 gigabases of sequencing data and approximately 85 million unique TCR sequences were included in an early release covering roughly 600 HLA-typed donors. The study profiled the T cell repertoires of more than 500 subjects by immunosequencing and related them to cytomegalovirus serostatus. The paper's findings and limits, for the study overall: A cluster of highly shared sequence variants was judged likely to represent a technical artifact of the sequencing pipeline. A further reported finding was that TCR beta sequences accurately predicted the HLA-A and HLA-B alleles for most subjects in the first cohort. In vitro tests confirmed that a few of the cytomegalovirus-associated TCR beta chains recognize cytomegalovirus antigens. According to a later analysis, most CMV-associated TCR beta chains appeared to be HLA-restricted, and the HLA associations seemed to be driven largely by CMV exposure. The 87-base-pair reads could not distinguish some IMGT-functional V segments, including TRBV6-2 and TRBV6-3, so those segments were excluded. V-gene and J-gene trimming of TCR beta chains was associated with a missense DCLRE1C variant in a later genetic analysis, and the association was replicated in an independent cohort. For the cohort, immune exposure information was limited to CMV serostatus. In a later analysis, TCR association rates were found to vary across HLA loci, with the most associated TCRs seen for DRB1 alleles and the fewest for HLA-C alleles. Sequencing depth was assumed to be roughly uniform across donors in the presence/absence analyses, though that assumption may not hold. Cytomegalovirus status was reported to be diagnosed by the classifier with high specificity and sensitivity in both the original and validation cohorts. Specific HLA alleles were associated with around 18,000 TCR beta sequences at a false discovery rate of 0.05 in a later analysis. The earlier analysis of approximately 560 of the donors excluded some 16 rarely observed V segments, including chromosome 9 orphons, because counts were too low. The study listed approximately 160 TCR beta chains as associated with cytomegalovirus. According to a later analysis, parvovirus B19, influenza, CMV and Epstein-Barr virus appeared linked to several top co-occurrence clusters. Strong co-occurrence of HLA alleles, especially DR and DQ, made assigning TCR associations to individual alleles difficult. A later analysis found that HLA-associated TCR beta chains were more clonally expanded and had lower generation probabilities than equally common non-associated chains. An earlier analysis of approximately 570 of the donors showed that most TCR beta V segments appeared in productive rearrangements either about 87% or about 30% of the time, which broadly matched IMGT annotations. Because HLA typing was unavailable for some donors at each locus, only the typed subset was used in association tests. Correlated functional status among segregating V segments might be attributable to linkage disequilibrium, but an unknown experimental factor could not be ruled out. The authors suggested that the approach could potentially be extended to other disease states and immunological phenotypes. In a later genetic analysis, fewer N-insertions in productive TCRs were reported among donors in an Asian-associated ancestry cluster than the roughly 700-donor mean. Across donors, most TCR sequences were observed very rarely, whereas some public TCRs were present in many individuals. Only TCR beta chains were sequenced in this cohort, and the absence of alpha or paired-chain data limited detectable features.

For this chain, trimming is 4 bases at the V end and 9 bases at the J end, and the number of junction bases without a gene match is 4. The CDR3 contains 14 residues, cysteine and phenylalanine counted. CDR3 DNA only is kept here, 42 bases in frame from base 1. As encoded in the germline V gene, CDR1 is SGHTS while CDR2 is YDEGEE. The cohort comprised some 700 healthy bone marrow donors. At the time of sampling, all cohort members were nominally healthy, though unrecorded immune exposures were likely present. The donor was CMV seronegative and was included in the group of a few hundred seronegative cohort members. A peripheral blood sample was collected from each donor, and TCR beta sequencing was performed on peripheral blood mononuclear cells. Genomic DNA was extracted from the blood cell samples with the Qiagen DNeasy Blood Extraction Kit. A remark on this clone: Its antigen is still unknown. Base qualities are missing; no much larger clone stands one base away.

Library creation used the immunoSEQ multiplex PCR assay. A mixture of 60 forward primers for TCR Vbeta segments and 13 reverse primers for TCR Jbeta segments was used in the multiplex PCR. The CDR3 region of rearranged TCR beta genes was amplified from genomic DNA with a multiplex PCR assay. Amplified TCR beta libraries were sequenced as 87-base-pair reads on the Illumina HiSeq System. The original methods were these. Across the 670 or so repertoires, a later analysis counted about 81 million unique TCR beta chains, 8.5 million to 12 million of which were shared by at least two donors. A nearest-neighbor algorithm error-corrected the raw reads and collapsed the reads into unique sequences, merging closely related sequences to remove PCR and sequencing errors. To assign V, D and J gene segments, CDR3 sequences were aligned to IMGT reference sequences. For a sequence to be retained, a match of at least six nucleotides to both a V gene segment and a J gene segment was required. A rearrangement was called productive if the CDR3 had no stop codons and remained in frame with V and J, and every other rearrangement was called non-productive. Following IMGT convention, CDR3 was defined as the stretch from the second conserved V-encoded cysteine up to the conserved J-encoded phenylalanine. In an earlier analysis of more than 550 of the donors, sequences lacking an unambiguous match to a single V gene segment were excluded. An earlier analysis of fewer than 750 of the donors classified V segments as functional when productive rearrangements were above 56.7% and as segregating when the standard deviation between donors was above 5%. A statistical classification framework was developed to diagnose cytomegalovirus status using the catalog of TCR beta chain sequences. In a later analysis, V and J genes were assigned by comparing TCR nucleotide sequences against IMGT/GENE-DB human TR gene sequences. Using the TCRdist pipeline, a later analysis assigned CDR3 sequences along with most-parsimonious VDJ recombination scenarios. In a later analysis, each TCR beta chain was defined by its CDR3 amino acid sequence together with its V-gene family, and reads without a unique V-gene family were excluded. In a later analysis, approximately 590 highly shared, low-generation-probability nucleotide sequences were removed to address suspected cross-contamination and a sequencing artifact. In a later analysis, a clonal expansion index for each public chain was calculated from normalized within-repertoire ranks of inferred template counts. A later analysis computed generation probabilities with a VDJ recombination model fitted to out-of-frame rearrangements, and checked the results against IGoR. In a later analysis, TCR-TCR, TCR-HLA and TCR-CMV co-occurrence was scored with hypergeometric tests, and a repertoire-size bias correction was applied to TCR pairs. In a later analysis, false discovery rates were estimated by permuting HLA or CMV assignments 20 times. In a later analysis, co-occurring TCRs were grouped using DBSCAN, with TCRdist sequence similarity added in when clustering inside HLA-allele-positive subsets. Co-occurrence clustering excluded repertoires with fewer than 30,000 or more than 120,000 public chains, plus five with anomalous nucleotide sharing. TCRdb provides this immuneACCESS table in a form limited to in-frame rearrangements. Some clones are lacking; in checked studies, under half of them reflect an unresolved V gene, and why the rest are absent is not known. That table is the source of V, J and clone size, and D and trimming were worked out from the DNA. Here the sample has 130,000 to 150,000 clones; 72% occur a single time. Of the sample, 2% to 2.5% falls within the top ten clones.

This TCR derives from a man aged 35 to 55 in good health and CMV-seronegative. The chain joins TRBV5-8 to TRBJ1-6; TRBD1 fits 10 bases in the junction. The sequencing sample was made of PBMCs. The CDR3 sequence is CASSRQGAISPLHF. The DNA sequence is as follows: TGTGCCAGCAGCCGACAGGGGGCGATTTCACCCCTCCACTTT.